The 13 T cell receptor beta chains presented below share a single source sample, sequenced in a study of CD8 T cells in ankylosing spondylitis. Notes on the study in general: For ankylosing spondylitis blood, a TCR beta motif of about eight highly homologous variants appeared characteristic.

The antigens of these receptors remain unknown. TCRdb re-analysed the 5' RACE reads in MiXCR, keeping a single row per CDR3 protein. Among roughly 670,000 distinct CDR3 sequences listed, around 19% were seen once. Material for sequencing was blood, either unsorted or a sorted T cell fraction (not recorded which). Source of these receptors: a male donor with ankylosing spondylitis.

This clonotype showed up just a few times. The rearrangement links TRBV29-1 to TRBJ1-2, with D uncertain. This CDR3 spans 11 amino acids. Trimming removed 3 bases from V and 4 bases from J, with 6 bases in between. Looked up from germline, CDR1 is SQVTM and CDR2 is ANQGSEA. Written as DNA, the CDR3 is TGCAGCGTTGACCGGGGCTATGGCTACACCTTC. Its protein is CSVDRGYGYTF.

This clonotype was observed a few times. The V and J genes are TRBV6-2 or TRBV6-3 and TRBJ2-7; TRBD2 agrees at 11 bases. Trimming cost V 5 bases and J 5 bases; bases outside gene matches: 8. The CDR3 covers 15 residues. Per the germline V gene, CDR1 is MNHEY and CDR2 is SVGEGT. Here the CDR3 reads CASSKTSGRTNEQYF. The DNA of the CDR3 is TGTGCCAGCAGTAAAACTAGCGGGAGAACCAACGAGCAGTACTTC.

The rearrangement uses TRBV19 and TRBJ2-2; D assignment may be TRBD1 or TRBD2 (5 bases each). This CDR3 region has 16 residues. In germline, CDR1 is LNHDA, CDR2 SQIVND (reference sequence). Trimming took 2 bases from V and 5 from J, leaving 15 bases between them. CDR3 residues: CASSIRGYSRTGELFF. CDR3 DNA sequence: TGTGCCAGTAGTATACGGGGCTACTCAAGGACCGGGGAGCTGTTTTTT. Full variable domain (rest looked up from reference TRBV19 and TRBJ2-2): DGGITQSPKYLFRKEGQNVTLSCEQNLNHDAMYWYRQDPGQGLRLIYYSQIVNDFQKGDIAEGYSVSREKKESFPLTVTSAQKNPTAFYLCASSIRGYSRTGELFFGEGSRLTVL.

The V call is TRBV19, the J call TRBJ2-1; either TRBD1 or TRBD2 may fit D (5 bases each). The CDR3 contains 14 residues. Trimming took off 3 bases at V and 2 bases at J, with 8 bases between the two ends. Germline V gives CDR1 LNHDA, CDR2 SQIVND (reference sequence). CDR3 in amino acids: CASSMRGPYNEQFF. In DNA form, the CDR3 reads TGTGCCAGTAGTATGAGGGGCCCCTACAATGAGCAGTTCTTC.

V usage is TRBV27 and J usage is TRBJ2-2, with D possibly TRBD2 on 5 matching bases. V was shortened by 2 bases and J by 0 bases, with 10 bases between the two germline ends. CDR1 is MNHEY and CDR2 is SMNVEV in the germline V gene (reference sequence). The length of the CDR3 is 16 residues. Here the CDR3 DNA reads TGTGCCAGCAGTTTACTAGCTTACCCGAACACCGGGGAGCTGTTTTTT. Translation gives CASSLLAYPNTGELFF.

This sequence joins TRBV9 and TRBJ1-1, with D perhaps matching TRBD1 (6 bases). Deletions cut 5 bases from V and 5 bases from J, with 19 bases between. Germline loops: CDR1 SGDLS, CDR2 YYNGEE. The CDR3 loop spans 15 amino acids. The CDR3 is CASSGGRGHGTEAFF. CDR3 sequence (DNA): TGTGCCAGCAGTGGGGGACGGGGGCACGGAACTGAAGCTTTCTTT.

There are a few counts of this clonotype. The chain carries TRBV12-3 or TRBV12-4 and TRBJ2-5, with TRBD2 matching 7 bases. V lost 6 bases and J lost 3; bases outside the gene matches: 13. CDR3 length equals 16 residues. The CDR3 sequence is CASSLSGAGEEETQYF. The DNA of the CDR3 is TGTGCCAGCAGCCTCTCTGGGGCGGGAGAGGAAGAGACCCAGTACTTC.

The chain is built from TRBV20-1 and TRBJ2-5; 9 bases are shared with TRBD1. Germline trimming cut 0 bases from V and 5 bases from J; bases unmatched to any gene: 10. Germline V gene lookup returns CDR1 DFQATT and CDR2 SNEGSKA (reference sequence). CDR3 length equals 16 residues. In nucleotides, the CDR3 is TGCAGTGCTAGAGATAGCGGACAGGGGTTTTATGAGACCCAGTACTTC. Translated, it gives CSARDSGQGFYETQYF.

The chain links TRBV6-5 to TRBJ1-2, with D perhaps matching TRBD1 (6 bases). V was clipped by 2 bases and J by 5 bases, with 12 bases between them. The CDR3 has 14 residues. Germline values: CDR1 MNHEY, CDR2 SVGAGI. CDR3 coding DNA: TGTGCCAGCAGTTACAAGGGGGTTCGGTATGGCTACACCTTC. Residues: CASSYKGVRYGYTF.

As concerns this clonotype: It may be a read error: a sequence one base away is much more abundant. The V and J genes are TRBV6-2 or TRBV6-3 and TRBJ1-1; 7 nucleotides agree with TRBD1. The germline CDR1 and CDR2 sequences are MNHEY and SVGEGT. Trimming at V came to 4 bases and at J to 3 bases, leaving 5 bases not matched to a gene. The CDR3 contains 14 residues. As DNA, the CDR3 is TGTGCCAGCAGTTCCGACAGGGTGGACACTGAAGCTTTCTTT. The encoded protein is CASSSDRVDTEAFF.

The sample holds a few counts of this clonotype. The chain is built from TRBV25-1 and TRBJ1-1; a possible D gene is TRBD1 (5 bases). This CDR3 is built from 13 residues. Germline CDR1 is MGHDK and CDR2 is SYGVNS. V shed 3 bases and J shed 7 bases, with 12 bases lying between them. CDR3 region: CASSDIGQGEAFF. For the CDR3, the DNA is TGTGCCAGCAGTGACATCGGGCAGGGTGAAGCTTTCTTT.

A few counts support this clonotype. The chain couples TRBV12-3 or TRBV12-4 to TRBJ2-3; 9 nucleotides match TRBD1. V lost 7 bases to trimming and J lost 2 bases; unmatched junction nucleotides: 7. The CDR3 length is 15 residues. CDR3: CASTWGQGPTDTQYF. The DNA of the CDR3 is TGTGCCAGCACCTGGGGACAGGGCCCCACAGATACGCAGTATTTT.

The rearrangement joins TRBV6-1 to TRBJ2-7, with D perhaps matching TRBD1 (5 bases). There are 14 residues in the CDR3. Trimming shortened V by 6 bases and J by 7 bases, and 19 bases separated the two germline ends. Looked up from germline, CDR1 is MNHNS and CDR2 is SASEGT. CDR3 in amino acids: CASSPLGARTEQYF. The CDR3 bases are TGTGCCAGCAGCCCGCTTGGGGCACGGACAGAGCAGTACTTC.